This paragraph covers one T cell receptor (beta chain) sequence. This entry belongs to a study of blood T cell repertoires in COVID-19. The overall study: Sites in the United States, Italy and Spain provided acute and convalescent COVID-19 samples. T cells, B-cell-depleted T cells, or PBMCs supplied cDNA or gDNA.

Per the original methods: For nucleated cells, counts were estimated from reference gene primer amplification. Assay used: immunoSEQ multiplex PCR; TCRdb lists only in-frame clones, some missing. V and J calls and clone size are those listed in that table; D and trimming were worked out from the DNA. Of around 130,000 clones in the sample, more than 75% were seen once. CDR1 is MDHEN and CDR2 is SYDVKM in the germline V gene. V shed 3 bases and J 7 bases; nucleotides not matched to a gene: 3. This CDR3 has 14 residues. This TCR was sampled from a man in his fifties or sixties with acute or convalescent COVID-19. The specimen was peripheral blood. The chain combines TRBV28 with TRBJ1-5, with 10 nucleotides matching TRBD1. CDR3 DNA sequence: TGTGCCAGCAGTTTCGGGACAGGGGCCCAGCCCCAGCATTTT. It encodes CASSFGTGAQPQHF.